This T cell receptor beta chain was identified in a study of T cells after yellow fever vaccination. A 5'RACE template-switching step, the method used to make TCR cDNA, added a universal primer site and UMIs. TCRdb re-derived calls from the 5' RACE reads in MiXCR, one entry per CDR3 protein. This sample has 300,000 or so distinct CDR3 sequences, with approximately 8% found just once. The V gene lost 5 bases and the J gene lost 1 base, with 14 bases spanning the gap. The germline V gene has CDR1 DFQATT and CDR2 SNEGSKA (reference sequence). The CDR3 is made up of 14 amino acids. This receptor was obtained from a man aged 18 to 30 who received the YFV17D yellow fever vaccine. Sequenced material: PBMCs, taken roughly 45 days after the first yellow fever vaccination. The gene calls are TRBV20-1 and TRBJ1-2; weak D call: TRBD1 (5 bases). CDR3: CSAARDGDNYGYTF. The DNA for the CDR3 is TGCAGTGCTGCCCGGGACGGAGATAACTATGGCTACACCTTC.